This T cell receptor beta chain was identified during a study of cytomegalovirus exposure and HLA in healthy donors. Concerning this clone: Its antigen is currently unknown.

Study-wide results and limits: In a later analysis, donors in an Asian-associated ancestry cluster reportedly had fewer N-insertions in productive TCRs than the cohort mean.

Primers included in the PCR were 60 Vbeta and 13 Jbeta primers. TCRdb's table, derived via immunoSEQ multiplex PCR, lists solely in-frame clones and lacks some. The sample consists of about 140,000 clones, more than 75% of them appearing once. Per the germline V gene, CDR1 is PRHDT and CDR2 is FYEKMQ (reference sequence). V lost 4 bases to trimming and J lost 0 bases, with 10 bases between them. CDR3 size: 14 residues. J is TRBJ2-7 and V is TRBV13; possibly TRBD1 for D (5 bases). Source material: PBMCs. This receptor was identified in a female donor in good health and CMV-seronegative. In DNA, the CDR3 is TGTGCCAGCAGCTCAAGACAGAACTCCTACGAGCAGTACTTC. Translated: CASSSRQNSYEQYF.